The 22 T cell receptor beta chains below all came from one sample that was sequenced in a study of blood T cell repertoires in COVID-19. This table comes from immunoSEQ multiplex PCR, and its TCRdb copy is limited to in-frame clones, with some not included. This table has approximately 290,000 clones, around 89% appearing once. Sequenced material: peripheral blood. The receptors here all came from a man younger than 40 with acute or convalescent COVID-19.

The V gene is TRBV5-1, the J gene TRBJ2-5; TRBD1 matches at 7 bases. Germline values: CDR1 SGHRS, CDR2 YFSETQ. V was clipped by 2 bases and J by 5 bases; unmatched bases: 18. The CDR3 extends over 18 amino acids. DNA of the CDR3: TGCGCCAGCAGCTTTTGGTTCGGGAACAGGGGAATCCCTGAGACCCAGTACTTC. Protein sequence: CASSFWFGNRGIPETQYF. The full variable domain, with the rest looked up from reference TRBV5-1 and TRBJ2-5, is KAGVTQTPRYLIKTRGQQVTLSCSPISGHRSVSWYQQTPGQGLQFLFEYFSETQRNKGNFPGRFSGRQFSNSRSEMNVSTLELGDSALYLCASSFWFGNRGIPETQYFGPGTRLLVL.

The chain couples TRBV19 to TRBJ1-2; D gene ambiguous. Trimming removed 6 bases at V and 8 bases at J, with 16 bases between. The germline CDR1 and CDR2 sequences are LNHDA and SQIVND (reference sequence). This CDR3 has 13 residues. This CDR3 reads CASSWEAGYGYTF. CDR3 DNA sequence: TGTGCCAGTAGCTGGGAGGCTGGGTACGGCTACACCTTC. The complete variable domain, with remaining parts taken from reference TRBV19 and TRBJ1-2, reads DGGITQSPKYLFRKEGQNVTLSCEQNLNHDAMYWYRQDPGQGLRLIYYSQIVNDFQKGDIAEGYSVSREKKESFPLTVTSAQKNPTAFYLCASSWEAGYGYTFGSGTRLTVV.

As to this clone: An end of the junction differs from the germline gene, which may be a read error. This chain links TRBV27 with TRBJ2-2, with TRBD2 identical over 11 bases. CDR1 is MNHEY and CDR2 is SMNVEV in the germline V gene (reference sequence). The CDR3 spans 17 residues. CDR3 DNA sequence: TGTGCCGGCAGGGGCCCCGGGACTAGCGGCAGAACCGGGGAGCTGTTTTTT. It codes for CAGRGPGTSGRTGELFF.

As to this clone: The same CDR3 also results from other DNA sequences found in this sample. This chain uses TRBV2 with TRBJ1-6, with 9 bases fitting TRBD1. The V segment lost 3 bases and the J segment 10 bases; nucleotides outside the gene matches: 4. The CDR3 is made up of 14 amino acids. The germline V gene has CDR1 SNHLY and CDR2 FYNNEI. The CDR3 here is CASSDRTGDSPLHF. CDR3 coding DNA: TGTGCCAGCAGTGACAGGACAGGGGACTCACCCCTCCACTTT.

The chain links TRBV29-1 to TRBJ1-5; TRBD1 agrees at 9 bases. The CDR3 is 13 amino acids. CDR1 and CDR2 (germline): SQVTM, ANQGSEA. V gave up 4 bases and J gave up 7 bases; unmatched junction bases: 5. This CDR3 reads CSVGGTGRQPQHF. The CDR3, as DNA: TGCAGCGTTGGGGGGACAGGGAGACAGCCCCAGCATTTT.

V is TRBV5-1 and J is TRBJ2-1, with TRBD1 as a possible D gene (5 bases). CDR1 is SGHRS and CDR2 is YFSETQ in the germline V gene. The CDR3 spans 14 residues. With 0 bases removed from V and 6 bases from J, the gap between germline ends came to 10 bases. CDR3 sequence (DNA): TGCGCCAGCAGCTTGGGGGGCCTTATCAATGAGCAGTTCTTC. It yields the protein CASSLGGLINEQFF.

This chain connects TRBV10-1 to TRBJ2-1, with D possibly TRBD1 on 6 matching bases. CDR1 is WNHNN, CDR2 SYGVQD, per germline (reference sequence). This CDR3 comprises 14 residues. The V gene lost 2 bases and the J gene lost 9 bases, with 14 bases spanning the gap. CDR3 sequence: CASSEQLGAGEQFF. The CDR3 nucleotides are TGCGCCAGCAGTGAGCAATTGGGGGCAGGTGAGCAGTTCTTC.

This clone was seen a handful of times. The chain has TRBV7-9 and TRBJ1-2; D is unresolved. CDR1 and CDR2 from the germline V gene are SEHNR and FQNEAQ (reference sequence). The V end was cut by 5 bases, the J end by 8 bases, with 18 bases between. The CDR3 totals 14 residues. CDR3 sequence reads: CASSPRGMAWGYTF. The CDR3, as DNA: TGTGCCAGCAGCCCCCGGGGAATGGCTTGGGGCTACACCTTC. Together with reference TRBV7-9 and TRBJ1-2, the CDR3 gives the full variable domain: DTGVSQNPRHKITKRGQNVTFRCDPISEHNRLYWYRQTLGQGPEFLTYFQNEAQLEKSRLLSDRFSAERPKGSFSTLEIQRTEQGDSAMYLCASSPRGMAWGYTFGSGTRLTVV.

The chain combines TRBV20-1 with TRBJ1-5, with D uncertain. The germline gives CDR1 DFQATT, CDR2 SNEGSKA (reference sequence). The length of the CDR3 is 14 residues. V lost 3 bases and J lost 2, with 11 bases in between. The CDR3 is CSASFPGGNQPQHF. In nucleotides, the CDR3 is TGCAGTGCTAGTTTTCCAGGCGGCAATCAGCCCCAGCATTTT.

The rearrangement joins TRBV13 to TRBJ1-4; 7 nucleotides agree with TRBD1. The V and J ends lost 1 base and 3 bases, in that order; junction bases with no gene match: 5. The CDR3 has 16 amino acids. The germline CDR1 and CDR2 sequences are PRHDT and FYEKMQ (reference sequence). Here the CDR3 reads CASSLDSQGANEKLFF. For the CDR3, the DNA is TGTGCCAGCAGCTTAGACTCCCAGGGGGCTAATGAAAAACTGTTTTTT.

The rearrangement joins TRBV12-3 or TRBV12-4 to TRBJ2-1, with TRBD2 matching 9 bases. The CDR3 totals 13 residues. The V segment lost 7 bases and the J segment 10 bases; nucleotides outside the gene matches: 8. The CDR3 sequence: CASKAGGQREQFF. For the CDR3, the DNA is TGTGCCAGCAAGGCGGGGGGGCAACGCGAGCAGTTCTTC.

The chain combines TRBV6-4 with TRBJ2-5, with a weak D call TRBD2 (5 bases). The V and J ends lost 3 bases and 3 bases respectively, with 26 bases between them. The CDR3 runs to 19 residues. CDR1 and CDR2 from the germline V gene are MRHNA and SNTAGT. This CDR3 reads CASSDFGSAENKWEETQYF. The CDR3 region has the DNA TGTGCCAGCAGTGATTTCGGTTCAGCGGAAAATAAATGGGAAGAGACCCAGTACTTC.

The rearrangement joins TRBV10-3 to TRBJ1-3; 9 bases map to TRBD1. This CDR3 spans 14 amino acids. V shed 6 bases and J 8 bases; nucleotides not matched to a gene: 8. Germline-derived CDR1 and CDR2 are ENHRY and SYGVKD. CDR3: CAIRGDRGTDTIYF. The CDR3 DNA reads TGTGCCATCAGAGGCGACAGGGGGACCGACACCATATATTTT.

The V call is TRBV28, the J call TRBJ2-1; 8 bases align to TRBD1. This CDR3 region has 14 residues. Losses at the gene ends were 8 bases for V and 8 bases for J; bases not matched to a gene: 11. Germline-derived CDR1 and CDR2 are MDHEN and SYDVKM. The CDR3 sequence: CASSSGGGLDEQFF. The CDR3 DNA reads TGTGCCAGCTCCTCAGGGGGCGGATTGGATGAGCAGTTCTTC.

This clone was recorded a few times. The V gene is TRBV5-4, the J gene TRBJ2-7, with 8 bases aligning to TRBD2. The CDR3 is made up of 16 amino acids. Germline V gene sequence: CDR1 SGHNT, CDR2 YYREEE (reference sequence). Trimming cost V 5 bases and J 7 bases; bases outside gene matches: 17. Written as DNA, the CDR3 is TGTGCCAGCAGAGCCGCTTTCCGGGAGCGGGGGAGGGAGCAGTACTTC. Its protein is CASRAAFRERGREQYF. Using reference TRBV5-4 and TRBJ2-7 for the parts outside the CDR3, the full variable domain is ETGVTQSPTHLIKTRGQQVTLRCSSQSGHNTVSWYQQALGQGPQFIFQYYREEENGRGNFPPRFSGLQFPNYSSELNVNALELDDSALYLCASRAAFRERGREQYFGPGTRLTVT.

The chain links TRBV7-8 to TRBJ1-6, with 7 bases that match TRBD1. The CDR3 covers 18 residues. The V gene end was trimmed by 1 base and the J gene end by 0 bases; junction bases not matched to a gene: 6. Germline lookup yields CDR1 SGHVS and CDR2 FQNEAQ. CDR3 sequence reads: CASSLVRQGSSYNSPLHF. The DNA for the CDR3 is TGTGCCAGCAGCTTAGTGCGACAGGGAAGCTCCTATAATTCACCCCTCCACTTT.

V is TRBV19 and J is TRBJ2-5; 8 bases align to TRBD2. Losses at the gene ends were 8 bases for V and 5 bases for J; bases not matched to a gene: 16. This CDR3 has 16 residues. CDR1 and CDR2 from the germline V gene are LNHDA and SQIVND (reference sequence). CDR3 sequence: CASCGSRRGGVETQYF. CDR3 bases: TGTGCCAGTTGTGGGAGCCGACGGGGGGGTGTTGAGACCCAGTACTTC.

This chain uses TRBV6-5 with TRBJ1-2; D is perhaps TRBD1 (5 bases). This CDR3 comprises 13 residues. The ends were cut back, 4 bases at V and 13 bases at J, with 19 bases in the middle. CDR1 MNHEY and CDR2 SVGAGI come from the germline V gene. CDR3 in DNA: TGTGCCAGCAGTTCGGGGGGGGTATTCGTCCGCACCTTC. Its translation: CASSSGGVFVRTF.

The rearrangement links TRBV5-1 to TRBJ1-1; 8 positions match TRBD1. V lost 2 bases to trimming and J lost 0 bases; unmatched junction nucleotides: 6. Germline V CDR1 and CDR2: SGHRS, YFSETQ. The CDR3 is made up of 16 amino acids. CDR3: CASSFYGQGLNTEAFF. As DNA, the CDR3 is TGCGCCAGCAGCTTCTACGGACAGGGTCTGAACACTGAAGCTTTCTTT.

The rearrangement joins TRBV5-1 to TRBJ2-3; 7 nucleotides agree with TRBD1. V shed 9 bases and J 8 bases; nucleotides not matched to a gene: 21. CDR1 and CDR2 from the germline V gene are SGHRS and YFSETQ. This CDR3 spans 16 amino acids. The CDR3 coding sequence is TGCGCCACAGCATCAGGGACAGTGGCTGGGTCGGGTACGCAGTATTTT. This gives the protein CATASGTVAGSGTQYF.

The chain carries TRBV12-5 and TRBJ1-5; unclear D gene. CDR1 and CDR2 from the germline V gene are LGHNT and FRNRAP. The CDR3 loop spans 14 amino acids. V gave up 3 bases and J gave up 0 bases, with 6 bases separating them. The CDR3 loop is CASGLYSSNQPQHF. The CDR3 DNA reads TGTGCTAGTGGTTTATACAGTAGCAATCAGCCCCAGCATTTT.

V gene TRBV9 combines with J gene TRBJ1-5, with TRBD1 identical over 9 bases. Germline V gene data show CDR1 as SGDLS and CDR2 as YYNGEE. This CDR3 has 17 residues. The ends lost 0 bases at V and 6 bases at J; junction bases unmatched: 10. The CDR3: CASSVGPEDRGRQPQHF. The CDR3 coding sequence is TGTGCCAGCAGCGTAGGCCCCGAGGACAGGGGCCGTCAGCCCCAGCATTTT.